The 9 T cell receptor beta chains below come from one sample, sequenced in a study of metastatic and nonmetastatic thyroid tumors. TCRdb called clones again from the PCR reads with MiXCR. Altogether more than 10,000 clones are present, 25% to 35% being singletons, with the ten largest covering over 9%. Nobody among the patients had been given any treatment before thyroid surgery. Sample: tumor tissue. These receptors all stem from a female donor with papillary thyroid cancer or a benign thyroid nodule (not recorded which). Some clones in this sample may be carry-over from other donors' samples.

Judged by abundance, this clone is medium-sized. The chain joins TRBV29-1 to TRBJ2-7; D is possibly TRBD1 (6 bases). The germline gives CDR1 SQVTM, CDR2 ANQGSEA. V lost 5 bases and J 0 bases, leaving 17 bases between the germline ends. The CDR3 length is 15 residues. DNA of the CDR3: TGCAGCGTTTACCAAGGGACAACAAACTCCTACGAGCAGTACTTC. Its translation is CSVYQGTTNSYEQYF.

This clone has just a few counts. Compared with germline, one end of the junction differs, possibly owing to a read error. The chain is built from TRBV10-3 and TRBJ2-1; 13 bases line up with TRBD2. Germline CDR1 reads ENHRY; CDR2 reads SYGVKD. CDR3 length: 15 residues. The CDR3 bases are TGTGCCATCAGTGATGGACTAGCGGGAGAGAATGAGCATTTCTTC. This translates into CAISDGLAGENEHFF.

This clone was picked up a small number of times. An end of the junction differs from the germline gene, which may be a read error. The chain carries TRBV6-6 and TRBJ2-1; 10 positions agree with TRBD2. The germline CDR1 and CDR2 sequences are MNHNY and SVGAGI (reference sequence). CDR3 length: 16 amino acids. CDR3 nucleotide sequence: TGTGCCAACAGTTACACCATAGCGGGAGGAAAATACGAGCAGTTCTTC. Protein product: CANSYTIAGGKYEQFF.

In its sample, this clone ranks as medium-sized. The V and J genes are TRBV6-1 and TRBJ2-6; TRBD1 matches 7 bases. Germline values: CDR1 MNHNS, CDR2 SASEGT. With V trimmed by 7 bases and J by 0 bases, 9 bases remained unmatched. The CDR3 has 17 residues. CDR3 nucleotides: TGTGCCAGCATGTTGACAGGGCTGAACTCTGGGGCCAACGTCCTGACTTTC. Protein product: CASMLTGLNSGANVLTF.

This clone was recorded at least ten times. The chain carries TRBV7-1 and TRBJ2-1, with 13 nucleotides matching TRBD2. TRBV7-1 qualifies as an ORF whose function is uncertain. V was pared by 3 bases and J by 7 bases, with 15 bases of the junction left unmatched. The length of the CDR3 is 19 residues. The CDR3 DNA reads TGTGCCAGCAGCTCTCAAGCTGGACTAGCGGGAGCTCCTATGAATGAGCAGTTCTTC. Translation: CASSSQAGLAGAPMNEQFF.

The chain uses TRBV11-2 and TRBJ2-7; possibly TRBD2 for D (6 bases). CDR1 is SGHAT, CDR2 FQNNGV, per germline. Trimming removed 2 bases from V and 5 bases from J, with 16 bases in between. The CDR3 is 15 residues long. CDR3 nucleotide sequence: TGTGCCAGCAGCTTAAGTGCGGGGACCCTCGACGAGCAGTACTTC. This encodes CASSLSAGTLDEQYF. The full variable domain, its missing parts supplied by reference TRBV11-2 and TRBJ2-7, is EAGVAQSPRYKIIEKRQSVAFWCNPISGHATLYWYQQILGQGPKLLIQFQNNGVVDDSQLPKDRFSAERLKGVDSTLKIQPAKLEDSAVYLCASSLSAGTLDEQYFGPGTRLTVT.

The chain has TRBV9 and TRBJ2-1; weak D call: TRBD2 (6 bases). Germline CDR1 SGDLS, CDR2 YYNGEE. Trimming cost V 2 bases and J 6 bases, with 12 bases left between them. This CDR3 comprises 14 residues. CDR3 DNA sequence: TGTGCCAGCAGCGTTGCGGAGGGCCTCAATGAGCAGTTCTTC. This gives the protein CASSVAEGLNEQFF.

This clone was picked up a small number of times. A much larger clone differs from this one at a single base, so this may be a read error. This chain joins TRBV3-1 and TRBJ2-3; 7 bases match TRBD2. The CDR3 length is 17 residues. The germline V gene encodes CDR1 LGHDT and CDR2 YNNKEL (reference sequence). CDR3 nucleotides: TGTGTCAGCAGCCAAGATTTCCGGCGGGGGTACACAGATACGCAGTATTTT. Translating gives CVSSQDFRRGYTDTQYF.

This clone came up many times. The chain uses TRBV9 and TRBJ1-1; D is unresolved. This CDR3 is built from 14 residues. Germline CDR1 and CDR2: SGDLS and YYNGEE. V shed 3 bases and J shed 1 base, with 10 bases lying between them. The CDR3 sequence: CASSGQVGNTEAFF. DNA of the CDR3: TGTGCCAGCAGCGGTCAGGTGGGGAACACTGAAGCTTTCTTT.